These T cell receptor beta chains were read from a single sample in a study of radiotherapy plus CTLA-4 blockade in lung cancer. Repertoires were generated with immunoSEQ multiplex PCR, while TCRdb's copy carries only in-frame clones and drops some. The sample has 55,000 to 65,000 clones, more than 60% seen once. The source was peripheral blood, collected from a patient treated with radiotherapy plus ipilimumab. The source of these receptors is a human donor with non-small cell lung cancer who had a partial response to radiotherapy plus ipilimumab. Both conserved end residues are part of each CDR3. A D gene is named only where the DNA matches it firmly. For some rows the clone size is stated as once, few or many, or as a class when expanded; others skip it.

clone size: NA; V gene: TRBV29-1; D gene: TRBD1; J gene: TRBJ2-7; CDR3 DNA: TGCAGCGGTGGACAGGGTGATGACGAGCAGTACTTC; CDR3 protein: CSGGQGDDEQYF
clone size: few; V gene: TRBV7-2; D gene: NA; J gene: TRBJ2-5; CDR3 DNA: TGTGCCAGCAGCTCTCGACTAGTCGAAGAGACCCAGTACTTC; CDR3 protein: CASSSRLVEETQYF
clone size: NA; V gene: TRBV9; D gene: TRBD2; J gene: TRBJ2-2; CDR3 DNA: TGTGCCAGCAGCGAAGCGGGGGGATCTAACACCGGGGAGCTGTTTTTT; CDR3 protein: CASSEAGGSNTGELFF
clone size: NA; V gene: TRBV27; D gene: TRBD1; J gene: TRBJ2-1; CDR3 DNA: TGTGCCAGCAGTTTATCGCGGACAGGGAATGAGCAGTTCTTC; CDR3 protein: CASSLSRTGNEQFF
clone size: NA; V gene: TRBV5-4; D gene: NA; J gene: TRBJ2-7; CDR3 DNA: TGTGCCAGCAGCCAGGACAGTCAGTACGAGCAGTACTTC; CDR3 protein: CASSQDSQYEQYF
clone size: few; V gene: TRBV29-1; D gene: NA; J gene: TRBJ1-5; CDR3 DNA: TGCAGCGTTGGAGCAGGGTTGGGTCAGCCCCAGCATTTT; CDR3 protein: CSVGAGLGQPQHF
clone size: once; V gene: TRBV11-3; D gene: TRBD1; J gene: TRBJ2-5; CDR3 DNA: TGTGCCAGCAGCTCCTCCGGGACAGGTCAAGAGACCCAGTACTTC; CDR3 protein: CASSSSGTGQETQYF
clone size: NA; V gene: TRBV30; D gene: NA; J gene: TRBJ2-1; CDR3 DNA: TGTGCCCTCACCCGGCCGGGACTTTTCAATGAGCAGTTCTTC; CDR3 protein: CALTRPGLFNEQFF
clone size: once; V gene: TRBV9; D gene: NA; J gene: TRBJ2-5; CDR3 DNA: TGTGCCAGCAGCTCCAACCCCGGAGAGACCCAGTACTTC; CDR3 protein: CASSSNPGETQYF
clone size: NA; V gene: TRBV25-1; D gene: NA; J gene: TRBJ1-1; CDR3 DNA: TGTGCCAGCAGTACTGGCAGCGCTAACACTGAAGCTTTCTTT; CDR3 protein: CASSTGSANTEAFF
clone size: NA; V gene: TRBV5-1; D gene: NA; J gene: TRBJ2-3; CDR3 DNA: TGCGCCAGCAGCTTGGCATACAGCCGCACAGATACGCAGTATTTT; CDR3 protein: CASSLAYSRTDTQYF
clone size: NA; V gene: TRBV2; D gene: NA; J gene: TRBJ1-2; CDR3 DNA: TGTGCCAGCAGTCTAGACAGACCCACTAACTATGGCTACACCTTC; CDR3 protein: CASSLDRPTNYGYTF
clone size: NA; V gene: TRBV5-5; D gene: NA; J gene: TRBJ2-2; CDR3 DNA: TGTGCCAGCAGCCCGGGTTTAGGGGGCACCGGGGAGCTGTTTTTT; CDR3 protein: CASSPGLGGTGELFF
clone size: NA; V gene: TRBV4-1; D gene: NA; J gene: TRBJ2-7; CDR3 DNA: TGCGCCAGCAGCCAGGAGTCTTACGAGCAGTACTTC; CDR3 protein: CASSQESYEQYF
clone size: NA; V gene: TRBV27; D gene: NA; J gene: TRBJ1-4; CDR3 DNA: TGTGCCAGCAGTTTTCAGGGCACTAATGAAAAACTGTTTTTT; CDR3 protein: CASSFQGTNEKLFF